Below are 10 T cell receptor beta chains sequenced from a single sample in a study of cytomegalovirus exposure and HLA in healthy donors. Primers: 60 Vbeta forward and 13 Jbeta reverse. The protocol was immunoSEQ multiplex PCR, while the TCRdb copy is restricted to in-frame clones and leaves out a portion. This sample has about 160,000 clones, with roughly 77% found just once. Sequenced input: PBMCs. The receptors here all came from a man in his fifties or sixties in good health and CMV-seropositive.

This clone was recorded only once. The rearrangement uses TRBV30 and TRBJ2-1; 7 bases align to TRBD1. J was trimmed by 8 bases and V by 5 bases; bases with no gene match: 3. The CDR3 has 11 amino acids. Per the germline V gene, CDR1 is GTSNPN and CDR2 is SVGIG (reference sequence). In DNA, the CDR3 is TGTGCCTGGTCACAGGGGCATGAGCAGTTCTTC. It specifies CAWSQGHEQFF.

The chain joins TRBV6-5 to TRBJ2-7, with 9 bases fitting TRBD1. J lost 4 bases, V lost 6 bases, and 10 bases had no gene match. Germline assignment: CDR1 MNHEY and CDR2 SVGAGI. The CDR3 totals 15 residues. This chain's CDR3 is CASSRTQGAPYEQYF. As DNA, the CDR3 is TGTGCCAGCAGCCGAACACAGGGGGCGCCGTACGAGCAGTACTTC.

The chain recombines TRBV14 with TRBJ1-1, with unresolved D. Looked up from germline, CDR1 is SGHDN and CDR2 is FVKESK. The CDR3 is 13 amino acids. Trimming left V 6 bases short and J 1 base short, with 9 bases between. CDR3 loop: CASRPPGNTEAFF. DNA for the CDR3: TGTGCCAGCAGACCCCCCGGGAACACTGAAGCTTTCTTT.

In DNA form, the CDR3 reads TGTGCCAGCAGCTCAACAACAGGGGTGACTGAAGCTTTCTTT. This gives the protein CASSSTTGVTEAFF. This rearrangement joins TRBV11-2 to TRBJ1-1; 7 nucleotides match TRBD1. The CDR3 contains 14 residues. With 4 bases clipped from V and 5 bases from J, the junction kept 7 bases outside the gene matches. Germline V CDR1 and CDR2: SGHAT, FQNNGV.

The chain combines TRBV7-2 with TRBJ2-1; D remains unclear. The germline V gene has CDR1 SGHTA and CDR2 FQGNSA. The V and J ends lost 0 bases and 4 bases respectively, with 13 bases between them. The CDR3 is 16 residues long. The CDR3 DNA reads TGTGCCAGCAGCTTAGCGGGTACAGAATTTTACAATGAGCAGTTCTTC. Encoded protein: CASSLAGTEFYNEQFF.

The rearrangement links TRBV27 to TRBJ1-5; D is uncertain. The CDR3 is 14 residues long. Trimming shortened V by 5 bases and J by 2 bases, and 10 bases separated the two germline ends. In germline, CDR1 is MNHEY, CDR2 SMNVEV (reference sequence). The CDR3 nucleotides are TGTGCCAGCAGTCCCGTCGGGGGCAATCAGCCCCAGCATTTT. This translates into CASSPVGGNQPQHF.

This clone was seen more than once but under ten times. The chain carries TRBV5-1 and TRBJ2-3, with 9 bases lining up with TRBD2. V lost 3 bases to trimming and J lost 1 base; unmatched junction nucleotides: 0. The germline CDR1 and CDR2 sequences are SGHRS and YFSETQ. The CDR3 spans 14 residues. CDR3 DNA: TGCGCCAGCAGCTCTAGCGGGGGCACAGATACGCAGTATTTT. Its translation: CASSSSGGTDTQYF.

The chain links TRBV6-1 to TRBJ2-7; TRBD2 matches at 8 bases. CDR3 size: 14 residues. Unmatched junction bases numbered 9, after V lost 11 bases and J lost 0 bases. The germline gives CDR1 MNHNS, CDR2 SASEGT. CDR3 coding DNA: TGTGCCTCGATCGAGCGGGGGCCCTCCTACGAGCAGTACTTC. Translated, it gives CASIERGPSYEQYF.

The chain links TRBV6-5 to TRBJ1-2, with D hard to call. The CDR3 has 11 amino acids. CDR1 is MNHEY and CDR2 is SVGAGI in the germline V gene. V shed 10 bases and J shed 0 bases, with 6 bases lying between them. This chain's CDR3 is CATLSNYGYTF. CDR3 nucleotides: TGTGCCACCCTCTCTAACTATGGCTACACCTTC.

The J gene is TRBJ1-1, the V gene TRBV10-2, with D tentatively TRBD1 (5 bases). Germline V CDR1 and CDR2: WSHSY, SAAADI. CDR3 length: 15 amino acids. Trimming pared 2 bases from V and 5 bases from J, leaving 15 bases between. The CDR3 here is CASSEPRWGGTEAFF. The CDR3, as DNA: TGCGCCAGCAGTGAGCCCCGATGGGGGGGGACTGAAGCTTTCTTT.